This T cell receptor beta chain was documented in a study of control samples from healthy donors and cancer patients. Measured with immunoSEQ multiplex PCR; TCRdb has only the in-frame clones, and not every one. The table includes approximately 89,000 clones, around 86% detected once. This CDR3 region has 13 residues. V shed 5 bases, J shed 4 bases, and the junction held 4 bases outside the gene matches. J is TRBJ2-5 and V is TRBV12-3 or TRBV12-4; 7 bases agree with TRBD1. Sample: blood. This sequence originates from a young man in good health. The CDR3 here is CASSNRGIETQYF. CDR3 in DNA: TGTGCCAGCAGTAACAGGGGTATAGAGACCCAGTACTTC.